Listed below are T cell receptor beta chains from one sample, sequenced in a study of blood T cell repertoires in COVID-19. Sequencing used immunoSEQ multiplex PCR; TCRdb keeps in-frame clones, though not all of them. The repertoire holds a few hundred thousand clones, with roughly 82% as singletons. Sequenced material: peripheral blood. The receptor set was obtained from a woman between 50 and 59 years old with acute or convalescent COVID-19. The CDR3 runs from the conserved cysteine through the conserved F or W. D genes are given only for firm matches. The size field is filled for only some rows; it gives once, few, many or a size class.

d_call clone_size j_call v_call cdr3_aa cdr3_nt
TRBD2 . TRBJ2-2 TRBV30 CAWRFRGRATGELFF TGTGCCTGGAGGTTTCGCGGGAGGGCTACCGGGGAGCTGTTTTTT
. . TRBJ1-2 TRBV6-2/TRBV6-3 CASSYPRFRGYGYTF TGTGCCAGCAGTTACCCCAGGTTTCGGGGCTATGGCTACACCTTC
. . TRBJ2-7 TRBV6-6 CASSYLAESLYEQYF TGTGCCAGCAGTTACTTGGCGGAAAGCCTCTACGAGCAGTACTTC
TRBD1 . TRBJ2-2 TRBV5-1 CASSGDRANTGELFF TGCGCCAGCAGCGGGGACAGGGCGAACACCGGGGAGCTGTTTTTT
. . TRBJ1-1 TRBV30 CAWSYLLNTEAFF TGTGCCTGGAGTTATCTCCTGAACACTGAAGCTTTCTTT
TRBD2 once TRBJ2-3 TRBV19 CASSIGGSSTDTQYF TGTGCCAGTAGTATAGGCGGGAGCAGCACAGATACGCAGTATTTT
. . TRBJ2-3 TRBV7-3 CASSNPGVFTDTQYF TGTGCCAGCAGCAACCCAGGGGTTTTCACAGATACGCAGTATTTT
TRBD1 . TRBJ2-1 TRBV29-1 CSVQTLDRGGSYNEQFF TGCAGCGTCCAGACCTTGGACAGGGGGGGATCCTACAATGAGCAGTTCTTC
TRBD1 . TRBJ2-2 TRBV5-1 CASSYGQGQVNTGELFF TGCGCCAGCAGCTACGGACAGGGGCAAGTGAACACCGGGGAGCTGTTTTTT
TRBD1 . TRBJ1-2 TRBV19 CASTAGGTGGVLGYTF TGTGCCAGTACCGCCGGAGGGACAGGGGGAGTCTTAGGCTACACCTTC
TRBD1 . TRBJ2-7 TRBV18 CASSPQTGGYEQYF TGTGCCAGCTCACCACAGACAGGGGGCTACGAGCAGTACTTC
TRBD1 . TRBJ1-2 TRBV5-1 CASSLAGRGYGYTF TGCGCCAGCAGCTTGGCCGGCAGGGGGTATGGCTACACCTTC
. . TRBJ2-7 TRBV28 CASSGEQGGIYEQYF TGTGCCAGCAGTGGGGAACAGGGGGGGATCTACGAGCAGTACTTC
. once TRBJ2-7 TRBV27 CASSPTVNSYEQYF TGTGCCAGCAGCCCGACAGTAAACTCCTACGAGCAGTACTTC
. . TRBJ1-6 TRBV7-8 CASSFLIEIYNSPLHF TGTGCCAGCAGCTTTTTGATAGAAATCTATAATTCACCCCTCCACTTT
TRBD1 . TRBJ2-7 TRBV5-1 CASSFLDRGNEQYF TGCGCCAGCAGCTTTTTGGACAGGGGGAACGAGCAGTACTTC
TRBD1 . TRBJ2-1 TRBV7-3 CASSLSRDRGNEQFF TGTGCCAGCAGCTTGTCCCGGGACAGGGGCAATGAGCAGTTCTTC
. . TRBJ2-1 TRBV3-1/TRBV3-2 CASSHQGYSYNEQFF TGTGCCAGCAGCCACCAGGGCTACTCCTACAATGAGCAGTTCTTC
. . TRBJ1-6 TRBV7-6 CASSSGNSPLHF TGTGCCAGCAGCTCCGGTAATTCACCCCTCCACTTT
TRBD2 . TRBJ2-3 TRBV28 CASTAGRAGFGTQYF TGTGCCAGCACTGCGGGGAGGGCCGGGTTCGGTACGCAGTATTTT
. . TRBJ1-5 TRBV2 CASSEGLSNQPQHF TGTGCCAGCAGTGAAGGTCTTAGCAATCAGCCCCAGCATTTT
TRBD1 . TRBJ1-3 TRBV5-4 CASSSDPGQGGNTIYF TGTGCCAGCAGCTCGGACCCAGGACAGGGGGGAAACACCATATATTTT
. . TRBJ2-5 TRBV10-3 CAISPTEKQETQYF TGTGCCATCAGTCCCACAGAAAAACAAGAGACCCAGTACTTC
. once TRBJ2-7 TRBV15 CATSRLTVAPYEQYF TGTGCCACCAGCAGATTGACGGTAGCGCCCTACGAGCAGTACTTC
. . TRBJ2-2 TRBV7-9 CASSLGGTGELFF TGTGCCAGCAGCTTAGGAGGGACCGGGGAGCTGTTTTTT
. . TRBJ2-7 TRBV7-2 CASSLVAGPSEQYF TGTGCCAGCAGCTTAGTCGCGGGCCCCTCCGAGCAGTACTTC
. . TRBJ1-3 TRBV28 CASSAYRPGNTIYF TGTGCCAGCAGTGCCTACAGGCCTGGAAACACCATATATTTT
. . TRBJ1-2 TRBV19 CASSIRGRGENYGYTF TGTGCCAGTAGTATCCGGGGTCGGGGGGAGAACTATGGCTACACCTTC
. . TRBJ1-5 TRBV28 CASSFGGVEQPQHF TGTGCCAGCAGTTTTGGAGGGGTTGAACAGCCCCAGCATTTT
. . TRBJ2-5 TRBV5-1 CASSLASRGGGETQYF TGCGCCAGCAGCTTGGCTAGCAGGGGTGGGGGAGAGACCCAGTACTTC
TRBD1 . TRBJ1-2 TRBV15 CATSSADRAAYGYTF TGTGCCACCAGCAGTGCAGACAGGGCCGCTTATGGCTACACCTTC
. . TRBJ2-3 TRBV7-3 CASSLGYNSFTDTQYF TGTGCCAGCAGCTTAGGATATAACAGCTTCACAGATACGCAGTATTTT
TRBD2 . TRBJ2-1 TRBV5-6 CASSLVGGSSYNEQFF TGTGCCAGCAGCTTGGTAGGCGGGAGCTCCTACAATGAGCAGTTCTTC